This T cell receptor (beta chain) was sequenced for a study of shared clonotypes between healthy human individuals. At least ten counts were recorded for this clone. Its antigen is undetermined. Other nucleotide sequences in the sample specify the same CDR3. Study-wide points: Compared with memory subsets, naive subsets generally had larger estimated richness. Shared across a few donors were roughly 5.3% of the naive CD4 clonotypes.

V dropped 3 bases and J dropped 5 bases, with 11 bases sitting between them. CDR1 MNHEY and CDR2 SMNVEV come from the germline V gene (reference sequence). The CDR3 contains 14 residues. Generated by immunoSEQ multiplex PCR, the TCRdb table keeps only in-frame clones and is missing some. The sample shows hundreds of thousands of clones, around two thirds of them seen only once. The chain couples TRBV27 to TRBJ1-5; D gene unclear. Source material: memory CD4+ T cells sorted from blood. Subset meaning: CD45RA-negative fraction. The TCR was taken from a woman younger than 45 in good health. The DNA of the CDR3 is TGTGCCAGCAGTTTCGGGATCGGGGATCAGCCCCAGCATTTT. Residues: CASSFGIGDQPQHF.